The present T cell receptor (beta chain) was sequenced within a study of monozygotic twins with inflammatory bowel disease. In germline, CDR1 is SGHRS, CDR2 YFSETQ. The CDR3 consists of 15 residues. Eight cDNA synthesis reactions were run for every sample. Each CDR3 protein gets one entry in TCRdb, which reprocessed the 5' RACE reads and gives no DNA. The sample has approximately 150,000 distinct CDR3 sequences. The receptor was isolated from a human donor with ulcerative colitis or Crohn's disease, or a healthy co-twin of an affected twin (not recorded which). The chain combines TRBV5-1 with TRBJ2-7. The sample was blood. CDR3 residues: CASSLGGWSSYEQYF.